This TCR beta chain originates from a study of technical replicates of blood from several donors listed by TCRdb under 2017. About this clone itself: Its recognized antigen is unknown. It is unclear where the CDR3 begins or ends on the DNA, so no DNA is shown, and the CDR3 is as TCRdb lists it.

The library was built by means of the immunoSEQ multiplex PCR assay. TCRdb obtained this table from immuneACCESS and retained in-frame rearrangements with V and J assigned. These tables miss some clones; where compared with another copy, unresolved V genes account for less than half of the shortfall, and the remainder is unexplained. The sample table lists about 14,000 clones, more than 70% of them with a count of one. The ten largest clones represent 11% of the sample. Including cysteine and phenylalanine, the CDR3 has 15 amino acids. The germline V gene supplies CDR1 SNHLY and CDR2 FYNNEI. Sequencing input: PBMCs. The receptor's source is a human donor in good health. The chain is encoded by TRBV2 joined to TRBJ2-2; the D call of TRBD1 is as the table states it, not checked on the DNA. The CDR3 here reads CASSDFGQGTGELFF.